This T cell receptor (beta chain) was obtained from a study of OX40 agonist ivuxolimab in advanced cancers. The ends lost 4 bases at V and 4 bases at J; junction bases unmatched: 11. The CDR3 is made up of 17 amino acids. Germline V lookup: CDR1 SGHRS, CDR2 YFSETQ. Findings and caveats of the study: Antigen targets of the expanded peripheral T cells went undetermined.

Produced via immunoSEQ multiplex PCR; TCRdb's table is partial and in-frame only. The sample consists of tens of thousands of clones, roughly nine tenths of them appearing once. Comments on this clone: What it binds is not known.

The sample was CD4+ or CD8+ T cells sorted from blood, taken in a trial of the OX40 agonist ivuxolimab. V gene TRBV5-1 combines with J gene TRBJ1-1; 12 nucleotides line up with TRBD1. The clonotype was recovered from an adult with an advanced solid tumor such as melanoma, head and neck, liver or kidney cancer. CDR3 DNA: TGCGCCAGCAGCCATCAGGGACAGGGGGCTAGGAGCACTGAAGCTTTCTTT. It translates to CASSHQGQGARSTEAFF.